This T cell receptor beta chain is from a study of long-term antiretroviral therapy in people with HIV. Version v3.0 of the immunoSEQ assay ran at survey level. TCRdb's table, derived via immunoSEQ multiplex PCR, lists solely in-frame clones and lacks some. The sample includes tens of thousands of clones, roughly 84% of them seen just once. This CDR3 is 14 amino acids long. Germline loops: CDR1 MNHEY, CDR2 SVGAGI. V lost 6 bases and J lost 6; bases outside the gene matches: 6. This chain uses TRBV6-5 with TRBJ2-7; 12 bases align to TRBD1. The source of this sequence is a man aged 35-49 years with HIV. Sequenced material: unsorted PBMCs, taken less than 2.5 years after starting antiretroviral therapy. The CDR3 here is CASRSGTGGTEQYF. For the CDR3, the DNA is TGTGCCAGCAGGTCCGGGACAGGGGGCACCGAGCAGTACTTC.